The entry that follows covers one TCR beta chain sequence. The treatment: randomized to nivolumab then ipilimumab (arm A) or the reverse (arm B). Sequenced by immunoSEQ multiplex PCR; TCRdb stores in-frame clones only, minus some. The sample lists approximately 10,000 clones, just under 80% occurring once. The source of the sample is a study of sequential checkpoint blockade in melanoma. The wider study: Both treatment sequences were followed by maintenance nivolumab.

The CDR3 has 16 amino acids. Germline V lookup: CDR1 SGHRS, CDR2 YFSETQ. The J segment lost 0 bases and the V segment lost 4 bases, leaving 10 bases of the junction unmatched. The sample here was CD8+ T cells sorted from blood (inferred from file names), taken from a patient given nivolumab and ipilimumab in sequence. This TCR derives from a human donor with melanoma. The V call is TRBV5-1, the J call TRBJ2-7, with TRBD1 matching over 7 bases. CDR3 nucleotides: TGCGCCAGCAGCCCGAACCAGGGACAGCTCTCCTACGAGCAGTACTTC. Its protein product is CASSPNQGQLSYEQYF.